A single sample is the source of the 18 T cell receptor beta chains below, sequenced in a study of vaccination effects on CD4 cells after COVID-19. Their target antigens are unknown. Under the ViraFEST assay, PBMC were stimulated with viral peptide pools so that antigen-specific CD4+ T cells expanded. Sequencing was performed afterwards. CD4+ T cells were isolated after less than 12 days of culture. Each participant was administered two doses of either the BNT162b2 or the mRNA-1273 vaccine. Only in-frame clones appear in the TCRdb table, and some are missing; sequencing was by immunoSEQ multiplex PCR. The data contain around 81,000 clones, roughly 73% of them seen just once; the ten biggest clones take up approximately 1%. Sequenced here: CD4+ T cells from PBMCs cultured with HCoV-OC43 spike peptides, sampled after COVID-19 vaccination. The sample's subset: HCoV-OC43 spike overlapping peptide pool stimulation. The source is a human donor who received a COVID-19 vaccine.

The chain links TRBV7-8 to TRBJ2-7; the match to TRBD1 covers 7 bases. Germline loops: CDR1 SGHVS, CDR2 FQNEAQ. V was pared by 5 bases and J by 2 bases, with 3 bases of the junction left unmatched. The CDR3 runs to 13 residues. CDR3 nucleotide sequence: TGTGCCAGCAGCCAAACAGGGGCCTACGAGCAGTACGTC. The encoded protein is CASSQTGAYEQYV.

The chain is built from TRBV5-1 and TRBJ1-2; D is uncertain. From germline, CDR1 is SGHRS and CDR2 YFSETQ. CDR3 length: 13 residues. V dropped 2 bases and J dropped 2 bases, with 7 bases sitting between them. The CDR3 is CASSLKENYGYTF. DNA for the CDR3: TGCGCCAGCAGCTTAAAGGAGAACTATGGCTACACCTTC.

The genes are TRBV11-2 and TRBJ1-4, with 7 bases lining up with TRBD1. The V segment lost 2 bases and the J segment 10 bases; nucleotides outside the gene matches: 7. Germline CDR1 SGHAT, CDR2 FQNNGV. The CDR3 loop spans 14 amino acids. In nucleotides, the CDR3 is TGTGCCAGCAGCTTACAGGGGGGGTTTGCAAAACTGTTTTTT. Amino acids: CASSLQGGFAKLFF.

The CDR3 is CASSQVNGGYTF. As DNA, the CDR3 is TGCGCCAGCAGCCAAGTCAATGGTGGCTACACCTTC. The J gene is TRBJ1-2, the V gene TRBV4-3; D not resolved. The CDR3 has 12 amino acids. Per germline, CDR1 LGHNA and CDR2 YSLEER. V was shortened by 1 base and J by 7 bases, with 7 bases between the two germline ends.

This rearrangement joins TRBV4-1 to TRBJ1-4; no reliable D call. CDR3 size: 16 residues. Per germline, CDR1 MGHRA and CDR2 YSYEKL. Trimming cost V 5 bases and J 1 base, with 14 bases left between them. Written as DNA, the CDR3 is TGCGCCAGCAGCTCCCGAGGGCGGGGAACTAATGAAAAACTGTTTTTT. Encoded protein: CASSSRGRGTNEKLFF.

The rearrangement joins TRBV18 to TRBJ2-5; the D call may be TRBD1 or TRBD2 (5 bases each). The CDR3 has 14 amino acids. Trimming took off 3 bases at V and 5 bases at J, with 13 bases between the two ends. The germline gives CDR1 KGHSH, CDR2 LQKENI. CDR3 nucleotides: TGTGCCAGCTCACCCTACGTGGGGGAGGAGACCCAGTACTTC. This gives the protein CASSPYVGEETQYF.

The rearrangement uses TRBV30 and TRBJ2-4; the D gene is possibly TRBD1 (5 bases). Germline CDR1 and CDR2: GTSNPN and SVGIG (reference sequence). The CDR3 is 16 residues long. V was pared by 3 bases and J by 7 bases, with 22 bases between. The CDR3 protein is CAWRLGAPDLGNIQYF. CDR3 bases: TGTGCCTGGAGGCTTGGGGCCCCCGACTTGGGGAACATTCAGTACTTC.

This chain links TRBV6-5 with TRBJ2-7; TRBD1 aligns across 7 bases. The CDR3 totals 15 residues. V dropped 4 bases and J dropped 0; count of bases not matched to a gene: 6. Germline values: CDR1 MNHEY, CDR2 SVGAGI. The CDR3 protein is CASSSPDRDSYEQYV. The CDR3 DNA reads as TGTGCCAGCAGTTCGCCCGACAGGGACTCCTACGAGCAGTACGTC.

There are a few counts of this clone. This rearrangement joins TRBV4-3 to TRBJ1-1, with unresolved D. CDR1 LGHNA and CDR2 YSLEER come from the germline V gene. Trimming stripped 6 bases from V and 0 bases from J, with 17 bases between. CDR3 length: 16 amino acids. The CDR3 protein is CASSLYRQIMNTEAFF. CDR3 DNA sequence: TGCGCCAGCAGTCTCTACCGTCAGATAATGAACACTGAAGCTTTCTTT.

This chain joins TRBV7-2 and TRBJ2-1; TRBD1 matches 9 bases. This CDR3 is 16 amino acids long. Germline V gene data show CDR1 as SGHTA and CDR2 as FQGNSA. The trim removed 4 bases at V and 4 bases at J, leaving 8 bases unmatched. CDR3: CASSSRPGQGYNEQFF. DNA of the CDR3: TGTGCCAGCAGCTCTAGACCGGGACAGGGTTACAATGAGCAGTTCTTC.

The chain has TRBV20-1 and TRBJ1-1, with D perhaps matching TRBD1 (6 bases). The V and J ends lost 3 bases and 4 bases respectively, with 18 bases between them. Germline CDR1 reads DFQATT; CDR2 reads SNEGSKA (reference sequence). CDR3 length: 15 amino acids. CDR3 loop: CSASPGMGGGTEAFF. The CDR3 DNA sequence: TGCAGTGCTAGTCCCGGGATGGGAGGGGGCACTGAAGCTTTCTTT.

V gene TRBV7-2 combines with J gene TRBJ1-5; TRBD1 matches 8 bases. J gave up 6 bases and V 5 bases, and 9 bases lay outside the gene matches. Germline V gives CDR1 SGHTA, CDR2 FQGNSA. The CDR3 is made up of 15 amino acids. CDR3 coding DNA: TGTGCCAGCAGCCAACAGGGGGGCGGGGGTCAGCCCCAGCATTTT. Protein sequence: CASSQQGGGGQPQHF.

This chain joins TRBV20-1 and TRBJ2-2; 16 nucleotides agree with TRBD2. The germline CDR1 and CDR2 sequences are DFQATT and SNEGSKA (reference sequence). CDR3 length: 17 amino acids. The V segment lost 6 bases and the J segment 7 bases; nucleotides outside the gene matches: 11. CDR3: CSASLGTSGGAFGELFF. CDR3 nucleotide sequence: TGCAGTGCCAGTCTTGGGACTAGCGGGGGGGCCTTCGGGGAGCTGTTTTTT.

There are a few counts of this clone. The genes are TRBV9 and TRBJ1-3, with D unclear. The V gene lost 2 bases and the J gene lost 4 bases, with 10 bases spanning the gap. The CDR3 spans 14 residues. The germline CDR1 and CDR2 sequences are SGDLS and YYNGEE. The CDR3 is CASSVTSRGNTIYF. CDR3 sequence (DNA): TGTGCCAGCAGCGTTACAAGTCGAGGAAACACCATATATTTT.

Only one count was recorded for this clone. The rearrangement uses TRBV6-6 and TRBJ1-1; D is perhaps TRBD1 (5 bases). V gave up 6 bases and J gave up 0 bases, with 20 bases separating them. The CDR3 length is 17 residues. Germline lookup yields CDR1 MNHNY and CDR2 SVGAGI (reference sequence). The CDR3 protein is CASSREAGIFMNTEAFF. The DNA of the CDR3 is TGTGCCAGCAGCCGAGAGGCAGGGATTTTCATGAACACTGAAGCTTTCTTT.

The V gene is TRBV24-1, the J gene TRBJ1-5, with D perhaps TRBD1 (5 bases). The CDR3 length is 16 residues. Trimming took 9 bases from V and 0 from J, leaving 17 bases between them. CDR1 and CDR2 (germline): KGHDR, SFDVKD. CDR3 in amino acids: CATPTGAVNSNQPQHF. CDR3 nucleotide sequence: TGTGCCACCCCTACCGGGGCAGTGAATAGCAATCAGCCCCAGCATTTT.

V is TRBV5-1 and J is TRBJ2-5; 8 bases line up with TRBD1. This CDR3 comprises 15 residues. Germline lookup yields CDR1 SGHRS and CDR2 YFSETQ. With V trimmed by 0 bases and J by 5 bases, 6 bases remained unmatched. The CDR3 region is CASSLARTGMETQYF. CDR3 bases: TGCGCCAGCAGCTTGGCCAGGACAGGGATGGAGACCCAGTACTTC.

The chain recombines TRBV7-2 with TRBJ2-5; 9 bases agree with TRBD2. The CDR3 totals 16 residues. The germline gives CDR1 SGHTA, CDR2 FQGNSA. The V segment lost 3 bases and the J segment 2 bases; nucleotides outside the gene matches: 7. This CDR3 reads CASSLSFSGGQETQYF. The CDR3 DNA reads as TGTGCCAGCAGCTTGAGTTTTAGCGGGGGTCAAGAGACCCAGTACTTC.